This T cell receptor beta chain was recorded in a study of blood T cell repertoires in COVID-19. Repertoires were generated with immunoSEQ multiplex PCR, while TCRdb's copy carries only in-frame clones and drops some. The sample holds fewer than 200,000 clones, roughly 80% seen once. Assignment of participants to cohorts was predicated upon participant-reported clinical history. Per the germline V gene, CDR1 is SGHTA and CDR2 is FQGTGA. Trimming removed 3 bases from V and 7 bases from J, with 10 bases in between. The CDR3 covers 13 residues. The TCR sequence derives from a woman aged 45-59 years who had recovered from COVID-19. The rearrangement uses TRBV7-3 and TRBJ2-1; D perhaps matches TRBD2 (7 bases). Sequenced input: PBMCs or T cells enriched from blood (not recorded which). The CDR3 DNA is TGTGCCAGCAGCTTTAAGGGGGGGAATGAGCAGTTCTTC. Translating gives CASSFKGGNEQFF.